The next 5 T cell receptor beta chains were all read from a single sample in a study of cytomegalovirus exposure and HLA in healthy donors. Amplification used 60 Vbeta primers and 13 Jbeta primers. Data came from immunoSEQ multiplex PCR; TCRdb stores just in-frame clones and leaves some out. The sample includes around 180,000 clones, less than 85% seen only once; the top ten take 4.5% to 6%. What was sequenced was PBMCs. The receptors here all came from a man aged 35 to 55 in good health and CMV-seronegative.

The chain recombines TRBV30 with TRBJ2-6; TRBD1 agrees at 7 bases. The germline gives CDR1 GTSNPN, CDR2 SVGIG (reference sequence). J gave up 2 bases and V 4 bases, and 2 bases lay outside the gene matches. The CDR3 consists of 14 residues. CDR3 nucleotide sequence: TGTGCCTGGACGGACAGGACTGGGGCCAACGTCCTGACTTTC. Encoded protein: CAWTDRTGANVLTF. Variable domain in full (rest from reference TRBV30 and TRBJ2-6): SQTIHQWPATLVQPVGSPLSLECTVEGTSNPNLYWYRQAAGRGLQLLFYSVGIGQISSEVPQNLSASRPQDRQFILSSKKLLLSDSGFYLCAWTDRTGANVLTFGAGSRLTVL.

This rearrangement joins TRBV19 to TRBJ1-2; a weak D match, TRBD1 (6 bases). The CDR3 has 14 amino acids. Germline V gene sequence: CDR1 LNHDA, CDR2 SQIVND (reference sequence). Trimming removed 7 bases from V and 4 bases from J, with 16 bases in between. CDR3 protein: CASKGTGIVYGYTF. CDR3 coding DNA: TGTGCCAGTAAAGGAACAGGGATCGTCTATGGCTACACCTTC.

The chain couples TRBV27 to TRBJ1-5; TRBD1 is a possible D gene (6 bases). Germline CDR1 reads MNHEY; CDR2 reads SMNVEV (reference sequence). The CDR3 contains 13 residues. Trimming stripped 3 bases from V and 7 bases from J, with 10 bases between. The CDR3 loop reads CASSFTGRQPQHF. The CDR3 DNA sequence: TGTGCCAGCAGTTTCACAGGGCGACAGCCCCAGCATTTT.

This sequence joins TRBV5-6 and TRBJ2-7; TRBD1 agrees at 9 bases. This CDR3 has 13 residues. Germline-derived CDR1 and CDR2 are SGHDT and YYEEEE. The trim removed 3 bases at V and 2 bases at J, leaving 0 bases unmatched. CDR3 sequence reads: CASSWDRAYEQYF. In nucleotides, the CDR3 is TGTGCCAGCAGCTGGGACAGGGCCTACGAGCAGTACTTC.

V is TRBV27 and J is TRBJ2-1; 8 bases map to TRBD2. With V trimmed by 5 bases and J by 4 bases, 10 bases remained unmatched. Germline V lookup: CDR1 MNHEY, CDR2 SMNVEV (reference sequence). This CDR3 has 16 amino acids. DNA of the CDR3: TGTGCCAGCAGTCCTTTAGCGGGACTACTGTACAATGAGCAGTTCTTC. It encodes CASSPLAGLLYNEQFF.